This T cell receptor beta chain emerged from a study of T cell responses to AZD1222 COVID-19 vaccine (dated by TCRdb to the early 2020s). About the investigation overall: Because spike-specific TCR depth and breadth did not differ between the two schedules, AZD1222 recipients who got a second dose at roughly 4 weeks were pooled with those who got a second dose at roughly 12 weeks. A total of 233 trial participants underwent TCR sequencing, of whom about 210 received two doses of AZD1222 and some 26 received two doses of the MenACWY control vaccine. Enrollment into the trials was organized by age into subgroups of 18-55, 56-69 and 70-plus years, and those subgroups contained about 160, 30 and 59 TCR-sequenced participants, respectively. What the research found in general, with its limitations: After two AZD1222 doses, both the breadth and the depth of spike-specific TCRs were significantly higher than at day 0 and than in MenACWY recipients. The vaccine-associated CD4 TCRs covered the entire spike protein, and the dominant responses fell in regions 160-218 and 743-854. Because no samples from the day 14 peak response were available, repertoires could be characterized only after the peak T cell response. Conclusions about previously exposed vaccinees are limited, since just 6 or 7 AZD1222 recipients were seropositive for SARS-CoV-2 at baseline. Reportedly, close to half of the unique spike-specific TCRs recognized epitopes lying outside the regions that are mutated in the B.1.351 and B.1.1.7 variants. Most participants were white British and females outnumbered males, and the authors suggested that clonal diversity may have been underestimated. The 56-69-year group was small, and its depth increase did not reach significance, likely because of low power.

The meaning of the sample's time point label: baseline before first vaccination. The vaccinee samples were drawn from two UK trials, COV001 and COV002, one of which was a single-blind randomized controlled phase 2/3 trial testing AZD1222 (ChAdOx1 nCoV-19) in healthy adults. Trial participant PBMC samples were collected at day 0 and day 28 after the second dose for TCRbeta chain sequencing. A word on this clone: Its antigen is still unknown. No clone much larger than this one lies a single base away; base qualities are absent.

The CDR3 regions of human TCRbeta chains were subjected to immunosequencing. In the paper's pipeline: Repertoire TCRs were checked for matches against a reference library of SARS-CoV-2-specific TCRs that had been generated using the MIRA antigen-specificity platform. Breadth meant the fraction of unique TCRs that were SARS-CoV-2-associated, whereas depth meant the fraction of total T cells that were SARS-CoV-2-associated. Each spike-specific TCR was assigned to its reactive spike region and to a CD4 or CD8 class using the MIRA data. Log10-transformed breadth and depth values were compared by one-way ANOVA with Sidak's multiple comparisons tests. This immuneACCESS table, as held by TCRdb, lists in-frame sequences with V and J called but not all clones. Of the missing ones, under half trace to an unresolved V gene in checked studies; the others have no known cause. V and J calls and clone size are as listed in that table; D and trimming were resolved from the DNA. Recorded for this sample are about 97,000 clones; around 88% of them occurred a single time. The ten most abundant clones make up just under 7.5% of the sample.

V is cut back by 5 bases and J by 2 bases, with 9 bases in the junction unmatched. From the germline V gene (reference sequence), CDR1 is SGHNT and CDR2 is YYREEE. Its CDR3 holds 16 amino acids, cysteine through phenylalanine. Kept here is only the CDR3 DNA, which spans 48 bases and is read in frame from base 1. The chain is encoded by TRBV5-4 joined to TRBJ2-2, and 7 junction bases match TRBD2. The receptor was isolated from an adult in good health. Specimen: peripheral blood, collected on day 0 of AZD1222 vaccination. This receptor carries the CDR3 CASSPLGGTNTGELFF. The nucleotides read TGTGCCAGCAGTCCACTCGGGGGGACTAACACCGGGGAGCTGTTTTTT.